The entry below gives a single T cell receptor beta chain sequence along with its context. This clonotype was seen repeatedly, ten times or more. This receptor's antigen is unknown. No clone much larger than this one lies a single base away; base qualities are absent. Ophthalmopathy patients had moderately to severely active disease, with a Clinical Activity Score of 3 or more, a NOSPECS grade of 4 or more, and a disease duration of less than 3 months. Patients with uncontrolled infections, other autoimmune diseases, pregnancy or lactation were excluded. Diagnoses relied on clinical symptoms, serum thyroxine and TRAb, thyroid ultrasound and orbital computed tomography. PBMCs were isolated from more than 8 ml of fresh peripheral blood by Ficoll-Paque density gradient centrifugation. Total RNA was extracted using Trizol reagent, and RNA quality was assessed on an Agilent 2100 Bioanalyzer. This specimen comes from a study of T cells in Graves' hyperthyroidism and ophthalmopathy (dated by TCRdb to 2018 to 2020). In the study overall: Peripheral blood was sampled at the time of initial diagnosis, prior to any treatment. TCR Vbeta CDR3 sequencing of 135 peripheral blood samples (over 40 ophthalmopathy, 75 to 80 hyperthyroidism and roughly 17 progressor patients) is reported in the paper. Prospective prediction of ophthalmopathy was tested in an independent validation cohort of 18 to 20 hyperthyroidism patients and around 16 patients who later progressed to ophthalmopathy. After sampling, hyperthyroidism patients received methimazole starting at 30 mg daily, and ophthalmopathy patients received high-dose intravenous methylprednisolone. The roughly 99 discovery patients were divided at random into training and test sets in a 7:3 ratio. To identify distinguishing TCR V-J signatures, a discovery cohort of 90 to 100 patients was used, comprising approximately 40 with Graves' ophthalmopathy and roughly 60 with stable Graves' hyperthyroidism. The study also compared thyroid tissue and blood T-cell repertoires from roughly six Graves' hyperthyroidism patients.

CDR1 and CDR2 were assigned from the germline V gene as SNHLY and FYNNEI. Spanning cysteine to phenylalanine, the CDR3 consists of 16 amino acids. The sequence is cut down to CDR3 DNA, 48 bases in frame from base 1. V sheds 5 bases and J sheds 0 bases, leaving 15 bases between their ends. Amplification of TCR beta CDR3 regions was carried out from RNA transcripts. For the first round of RT-PCR on the TCR CDR3, the HTBI primer set was used together with the Qiagen OneStep RT-PCR kit. The libraries were constructed in a second round of multiplex PCR and then size-selected and purified. Paired-end sequencing of the libraries was performed with 100 bp reads on an Illumina HiSeq2000. As for how the authors treated the data: SOAPnuke was used to process the raw data, with reads discarded if the reads contained adapters or uncalled bases, had a mean Phred below 15, or lacked an exact constant-primer or identifier match. COPE v1.2.5 was used to merge the high-quality paired reads, and each unique nucleotide sequence was defined as a clonotype. MiTCR v1.1 was used to align clonotypes to the IMGT TRBV, TRBD and TRBJ reference segments. Analysis was restricted to V-J combinations with a frequency above 0.0001, which covered 99.2% of repertoires. A TCS score was defined as the ratio between F50 (clonal expansion) and ExV (chaos), using BLOSUM62-based TCRdist between CDR3 peptides within each V-J. Welch's t-statistics and random forest reduced fewer than 550 V-J features to under 15, which were used in a naive Bayes classifier (R e1071). The public reads were run again by TCRdb, first through fastp at Q25 and then through MiXCR, and only productive beta chains were kept. All rows with the same CDR3 protein become a single entry with the most common DNA and genes. The V and J calls, along with clone size, are taken from TCRdb and not from the paper's own processing. The sample table contains under 350,000 distinct CDR3 sequences; only one count was recorded for 15% to 20% of them. Together, the top ten hold approximately 60% of the sample.

The investigation overall reported the following: In validation, the model predicted progression to ophthalmopathy with roughly 66% sensitivity and around 72% specificity, a median of about six months before onset. Most expanded thyroid clonotypes (frequency above 0.001) were also found in blood, which suggests that blood repertoires may mirror thyroid immune responses. No statistical method was used to fix the sample size in advance, and group allocation was not hidden from the investigators. A model built on a 13 V-J signature distinguished ophthalmopathy from stable hyperthyroidism, reaching around 87% sensitivity and about 81% specificity in cross-validation and 80%/75% in testing.

The receptor was derived from a woman aged 55-75 years with Graves' ophthalmopathy. The sequencing sample was made of blood. Recombination joined TRBV2 with TRBJ2-3; the D gene is not confidently resolved. Here is the DNA: TGTGCCAGCAGTAGAACAGTTTTTCCTAGCACAGATACGCAGTATTTT. Its protein reads: CASSRTVFPSTDTQYF.